The 6 T cell receptor beta chains in this list originate from one sample, sequenced in a study of blood T cell repertoires in COVID-19. TCRdb's copy holds only in-frame clones and misses some; the assay was immunoSEQ multiplex PCR. The sample lists tens of thousands of clones, 81% occurring once. Sequencing used peripheral blood. These receptors all stem from a woman in her sixties or seventies with acute or convalescent COVID-19.

This chain connects TRBV7-6 to TRBJ2-5; 8 bases are shared with TRBD2. The CDR3 length is 16 residues. The trim removed 7 bases at V and 3 bases at J, leaving 13 bases unmatched. Germline lookup yields CDR1 SGHVS and CDR2 FNYEAQ. The DNA of the CDR3 is TGTGCCAGCACCCTAAAACCGGGACTAGGAGAAGAGACCCAGTACTTC. It encodes CASTLKPGLGEETQYF.

This sequence joins TRBV28 and TRBJ2-1; a weak D match, TRBD2 (5 bases). This CDR3 is 12 amino acids long. The germline gives CDR1 MDHEN, CDR2 SYDVKM. Trimming left V 3 bases short and J 9 bases short, with 9 bases between. As DNA, the CDR3 is TGTGCCAGCAGTTTGCTAGCTGGTGAGCAGTTCTTC. This sequence encodes CASSLLAGEQFF.

The chain has TRBV3-1 (or the pseudogene TRBV3-2) and TRBJ2-1; 9 nucleotides line up with TRBD2. The CDR3 is made up of 13 amino acids. Trimming removed 4 bases from V and 7 bases from J; junction bases left unmatched: 2. Germline V gene lookup returns CDR1 LGHDT and CDR2 YNNKEL (reference sequence). For the CDR3, the DNA is TGTGCCAGCAGCCTAGGACTAGCGAATGAGCAGTTCTTC. Amino acid sequence: CASSLGLANEQFF.

The gene calls are TRBV2 and TRBJ2-1, with TRBD2 matching over 9 bases. CDR3 length: 16 residues. Germline V gene data show CDR1 as SNHLY and CDR2 as FYNNEI. J lost 2 bases, V lost 5 bases, and 7 bases had no gene match. CDR3 region: CASSPWASGTYNEQFF. DNA of the CDR3: TGTGCCAGCAGTCCGTGGGCTAGCGGGACCTACAATGAGCAGTTCTTC.

The count of this clone is one. The V gene is TRBV21-1, the J gene TRBJ2-7; the table's D call, TRBD1, has no DNA check behind it. TRBV21-1 represents a pseudogene. This CDR3 region has 14 residues. CDR3 in amino acids: CASSKGTGTYEQYF. The CDR3 nucleotides read TGTGCCAGCAGCAAAGGGACAGGGACTTACGAGCAGTACTTC.

CDR3 region: CASSQTAAGGPYEQYF. CDR3 sequence (DNA): TGCGCCAGCAGCCAAACCGCAGCGGGAGGGCCGTACGAGCAGTACTTC. This chain uses TRBV4-1 with TRBJ2-7, with TRBD2 matching over 10 bases. The V gene's germline CDR1 is MGHRA and CDR2 YSYEKL. This CDR3 region has 16 residues. The ends lost 2 bases at V and 4 bases at J; junction bases unmatched: 8.